The 13 T cell receptor beta chains reported below all come from one sample, sequenced in a study of blood T cell repertoires in COVID-19. The method was immunoSEQ multiplex PCR; TCRdb's version includes in-frame clones alone and lacks a portion of them. The table shows 120,000 to 150,000 clones, with approximately 84% occurring only once. Material for sequencing was PBMCs or T cells enriched from blood (not recorded which). The receptors stem from a man aged 45-60 years in a cohort exposed to, infected with or recovered from COVID-19 (not recorded which).

This clone showed up just a few times. V usage is TRBV5-4 and J usage is TRBJ1-2; possible D gene TRBD1, 5 bases. Germline CDR1 and CDR2: SGHNT and YYREEE (reference sequence). Trimming took off 4 bases at V and 5 bases at J, with 12 bases between the two ends. The CDR3 covers 13 residues. The CDR3 nucleotides are TGTGCCAGCAGCGCGGGGACGGAGTATGGCTACACCTTC. The encoded protein is CASSAGTEYGYTF. Using reference TRBV5-4 and TRBJ1-2 for the parts outside the CDR3, the full variable domain is ETGVTQSPTHLIKTRGQQVTLRCSSQSGHNTVSWYQQALGQGPQFIFQYYREEENGRGNFPPRFSGLQFPNYSSELNVNALELDDSALYLCASSAGTEYGYTFGSGTRLTVV.

This clone was seen only once. DNA for the CDR3: TGTGCCAGCAGTGACTTCAGGAGGAGGATCAATCAGCCCCAGCATTTT. It translates to CASSDFRRRINQPQHF. This rearrangement joins TRBV6-4 to TRBJ1-5; no definite D call. CDR1 is MRHNA and CDR2 is SNTAGT in the germline V gene. The CDR3 covers 16 residues. Trimming shortened V by 1 base and J by 3 bases, and 13 bases separated the two germline ends.

The chain couples TRBV6-5 to TRBJ1-1; the D is unclear. The CDR3 runs to 13 residues. Trimming cost V 7 bases and J 4 bases, with 13 bases left between them. The germline CDR1 and CDR2 sequences are MNHEY and SVGAGI. CDR3 region: CASTPPGVTEAFF. The CDR3 DNA sequence: TGTGCCAGCACCCCACCGGGAGTCACTGAAGCTTTCTTT.

This clone was found once. The V and J genes are TRBV19 and TRBJ1-1; D not resolved. CDR1 is LNHDA, CDR2 SQIVND, per germline (reference sequence). The CDR3 loop spans 15 amino acids. V gave up 4 bases and J gave up 0 bases, with 12 bases separating them. CDR3 residues: CASSTRGDMNTEAFF. CDR3 nucleotides: TGTGCCAGTAGTACACGAGGCGATATGAACACTGAAGCTTTCTTT. The full variable domain, in which reference TRBV19 and TRBJ1-1 provide the parts outside the CDR3, is DGGITQSPKYLFRKEGQNVTLSCEQNLNHDAMYWYRQDPGQGLRLIYYSQIVNDFQKGDIAEGYSVSREKKESFPLTVTSAQKNPTAFYLCASSTRGDMNTEAFFGQGTRLTVV.

This clone was found many times. The chain combines TRBV6-2 or TRBV6-3 with TRBJ2-1; 8 bases fit TRBD2. This CDR3 contains 18 residues. The J segment lost 2 bases and the V segment lost 2 bases, leaving 11 bases of the junction unmatched. Germline CDR1 MNHEY, CDR2 SVGEGT. The CDR3 DNA reads TGTGCCAGCAGTTACCCCGAACTAGCGGCGCTACCCTACAATGAGCAGTTCTTC. Protein sequence: CASSYPELAALPYNEQFF.

The genes are TRBV6-2 or TRBV6-3 and TRBJ2-5, with D possibly matching TRBD1 (7 bases). The CDR3 extends over 15 amino acids. Germline V lookup: CDR1 MNHEY, CDR2 SVGEGT. The V end lost 5 bases, the J end lost 4 bases, and 17 bases lay between the germline ends. As DNA, the CDR3 is TGTGCCAGCAGTCCGGAGGGGGCGATGGGAGAGACCCAGTACTTC. Amino acid sequence: CASSPEGAMGETQYF.

The V call is TRBV25-1, the J call TRBJ2-1; 10 positions agree with TRBD2. This CDR3 has 16 amino acids. Per the germline V gene, CDR1 is MGHDK and CDR2 is SYGVNS. J was trimmed by 3 bases and V by 4 bases; bases with no gene match: 6. CDR3 region: CASSGTSGAHYNEQFF. Written as DNA, the CDR3 is TGTGCCAGCAGTGGCACTAGCGGGGCCCACTACAATGAGCAGTTCTTC.

This chain joins TRBV3-1 (or the pseudogene TRBV3-2) and TRBJ2-4; D may be TRBD1 (6 bases). Trimming took off 4 bases at V and 1 base at J, with 17 bases between the two ends. From germline, CDR1 is LGHDT and CDR2 YNNKEL (reference sequence). CDR3 length: 17 amino acids. Written as DNA, the CDR3 is TGTGCCAGCAGCCTTTTCCGGCAGGGGACGGCCAAAAACATTCAGTACTTC. Translating gives CASSLFRQGTAKNIQYF.

This clone has a single count. J is TRBJ1-1 and V is TRBV12-3 or TRBV12-4; TRBD1 agrees at 10 bases. The CDR3 runs 13 residues. Losses at the gene ends were 3 bases for V and 10 bases for J; bases not matched to a gene: 5. CDR3 DNA sequence: TGTGCCAGCAGTTTCGGTGGACAGGGGGGAGCTTTCTTT. This encodes CASSFGGQGGAFF.

J is TRBJ2-7 and V is TRBV11-2; the D gene is possibly TRBD1 (5 bases). CDR3 size: 15 residues. Per the germline V gene, CDR1 is SGHAT and CDR2 is FQNNGV. V was pared by 6 bases and J by 1 base, with 16 bases between. CDR3 region: CASRPKATGSYEQYF. CDR3 nucleotides: TGTGCCAGCAGACCAAAGGCCACAGGATCCTACGAGCAGTACTTC.

This chain uses TRBV11-2 with TRBJ1-2, with D possibly being TRBD1 (6 bases). CDR1 SGHAT and CDR2 FQNNGV come from the germline V gene. The V gene lost 2 bases and the J gene lost 2 bases, with 9 bases spanning the gap. This CDR3 is 14 amino acids long. As DNA, the CDR3 is TGTGCCAGCAGCTTAAACAGGGTAAACTATGGCTACACCTTC. This gives the protein CASSLNRVNYGYTF. The full variable domain, completed using reference TRBV11-2 and TRBJ1-2, is EAGVAQSPRYKIIEKRQSVAFWCNPISGHATLYWYQQILGQGPKLLIQFQNNGVVDDSQLPKDRFSAERLKGVDSTLKIQPAKLEDSAVYLCASSLNRVNYGYTFGSGTRLTVV.

The chain links TRBV28 to TRBJ2-5, with 8 positions matching TRBD2. The germline V gene encodes CDR1 MDHEN and CDR2 SYDVKM. The junction had 4 bases not matched to a gene; V was cut back by 6 bases and J by 4 bases. The CDR3 totals 13 residues. CDR3 sequence reads: CASRDSGAETQYF. CDR3 coding DNA: TGTGCCAGCAGGGATAGCGGGGCAGAGACCCAGTACTTC.

This clone was seen more than once but under ten times. J is TRBJ2-3 and V is TRBV6-5; 9 nucleotides agree with TRBD2. The CDR3 extends over 15 amino acids. V dropped 2 bases and J dropped 1; count of bases not matched to a gene: 1. Looked up from germline, CDR1 is MNHEY and CDR2 is SVGAGI. CDR3 sequence reads: CASSYLAGRTDTQYF. CDR3 bases: TGTGCCAGCAGTTACCTAGCGGGGCGCACAGATACGCAGTATTTT.